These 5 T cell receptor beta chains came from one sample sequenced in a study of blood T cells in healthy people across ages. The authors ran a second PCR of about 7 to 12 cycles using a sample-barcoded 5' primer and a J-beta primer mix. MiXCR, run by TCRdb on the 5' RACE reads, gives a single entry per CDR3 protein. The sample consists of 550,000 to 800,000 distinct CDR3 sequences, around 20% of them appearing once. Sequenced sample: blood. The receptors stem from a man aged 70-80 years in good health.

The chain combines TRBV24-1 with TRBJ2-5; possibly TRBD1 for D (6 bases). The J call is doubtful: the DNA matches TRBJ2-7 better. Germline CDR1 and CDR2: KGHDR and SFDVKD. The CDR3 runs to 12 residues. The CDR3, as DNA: TGTGCCACCTCGGACAGCGATTACGAGCAGTACTTC. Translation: CATSDSDYEQYF.

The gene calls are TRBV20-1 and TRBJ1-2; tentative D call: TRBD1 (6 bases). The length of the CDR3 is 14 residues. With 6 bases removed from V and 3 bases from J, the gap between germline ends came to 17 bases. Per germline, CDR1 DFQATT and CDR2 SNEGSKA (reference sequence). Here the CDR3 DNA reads TGCAGTGCCCTTGATCGGGGGCGCGACTATGGCTACACCTTC. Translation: CSALDRGRDYGYTF.

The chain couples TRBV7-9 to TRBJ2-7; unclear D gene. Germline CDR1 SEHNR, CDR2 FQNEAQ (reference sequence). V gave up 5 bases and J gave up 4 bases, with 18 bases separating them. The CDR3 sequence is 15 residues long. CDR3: CASSSRTRVDYEQYF. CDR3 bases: TGTGCCAGCAGCAGCCGGACCCGGGTAGATTACGAGCAGTACTTC. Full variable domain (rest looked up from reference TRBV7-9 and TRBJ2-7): DTGVSQNPRHKITKRGQNVTFRCDPISEHNRLYWYRQTLGQGPEFLTYFQNEAQLEKSRLLSDRFSAERPKGSFSTLEIQRTEQGDSAMYLCASSSRTRVDYEQYFGPGTRLTVT.

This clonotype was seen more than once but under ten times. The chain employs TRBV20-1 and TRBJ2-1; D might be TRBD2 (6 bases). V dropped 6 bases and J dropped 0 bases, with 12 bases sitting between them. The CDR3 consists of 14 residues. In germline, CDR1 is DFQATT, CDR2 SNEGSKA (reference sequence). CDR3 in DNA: TGCAGTGCCAGTAGCGGATTCTCCTACAATGAGCAGTTCTTC. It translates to CSASSGFSYNEQFF.

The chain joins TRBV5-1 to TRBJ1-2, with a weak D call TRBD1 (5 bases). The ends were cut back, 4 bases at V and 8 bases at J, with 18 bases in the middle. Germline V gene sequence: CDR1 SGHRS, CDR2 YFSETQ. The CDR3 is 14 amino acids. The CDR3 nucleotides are TGCGCCAGCAGCATGGGACCGGAGGAGGGCGGCTACACCTTC. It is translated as CASSMGPEEGGYTF.